These T cell receptor beta chains were read from a single sample in a study of blood T cells in healthy people across ages. TCRdb independently ran MiXCR on the 5' RACE reads; one entry per CDR3 protein. The sample holds some 890,000 distinct CDR3 sequences, approximately 32% seen once. In addition, the sample was reused for a study of T cells of mothers and their children.

The sample was blood. These receptors all come from a woman aged 40 to 50 in good health. CDR3s include the opening cysteine and the closing phenylalanine or tryptophan. A D gene is named only where the DNA matches it firmly. For some rows the clone size is stated as once, few or many, or as a class when expanded; others skip it.

clone_size	v_call	j_call	d_call	cdr3_aa	cdr3_nt
.	TRBV7-7	TRBJ1-6	.	CASSLEGSRGREVNSPLHF	TGTGCTAGCAGCTTAGAAGGTTCCCGCGGCAGGGAAGTAAATTCACCCCTCCACTTT
.	TRBV20-1	TRBJ1-5	.	CSAREEYYQPQHF	TGCAGTGCTAGGGAAGAGTATTATCAGCCCCAGCATTTT
.	TRBV2	TRBJ1-5	.	CASSGQRGSNQPQHF	TGTGCCAGCAGTGGACAGCGTGGGAGCAATCAGCCCCAGCATTTT
.	TRBV5-1	TRBJ2-5	TRBD1	CASDGSGQGALETQYF	TGCGCCAGCGATGGATCGGGACAGGGGGCGTTAGAGACCCAGTACTTC
many	TRBV28	TRBJ2-7	TRBD1	CASSSQPGQRSNEQYF	TGTGCCAGCAGTTCCCAACCGGGACAGAGATCTAACGAGCAGTACTTC
many	TRBV13	TRBJ2-1	.	CASSLEGGVNEQFF	TGTGCCAGCAGCTTAGAGGGTGGGGTCAATGAGCAGTTCTTC
.	TRBV5-5	TRBJ1-1	.	CASSSSGGGLNTEAFF	TGTGCCAGCAGCAGTTCGGGGGGGGGCTTGAACACTGAAGCTTTCTTT
few	TRBV3-1	TRBJ2-7	.	CASSQDGEGGSLSYEQYF	TGTGCCAGCAGCCAAGACGGGGAAGGGGGGTCCCTTTCCTACGAGCAGTACTTC
.	TRBV28	TRBJ1-1	.	CALEVPGGTEAFF	TGTGCCCTAGAGGTCCCGGGGGGAACTGAAGCTTTCTTT
.	TRBV7-6	TRBJ1-4	.	CASSFVDSANEKLFF	TGTGCCAGCAGCTTCGTGGACAGCGCCAATGAAAAACTGTTTTTT
many	TRBV9	TRBJ2-7	.	CASSVSVATAYEQYF	TGTGCCAGCAGCGTGTCTGTGGCTACAGCCTACGAGCAGTACTTC
.	TRBV13	TRBJ2-1	.	CASSFLPPVSSYNEQFF	TGTGCCAGCAGCTTCCTCCCGCCGGTGAGCTCCTACAATGAGCAGTTCTTC
.	TRBV10-3	TRBJ2-1	.	CAISETNSYNEQFF	TGTGCCATCAGTGAAACCAACTCCTACAATGAGCAGTTCTTC
.	TRBV7-9	TRBJ1-1	.	CASSSTNREEAFF	TGTGCCAGCAGCTCTACCAACCGGGAGGAAGCTTTCTTT
few	TRBV3-1	TRBJ2-1	.	CASSPEGAWGNEQFF	TGTGCCAGCAGCCCGGAGGGGGCTTGGGGCAATGAGCAGTTCTTC
few	TRBV5-5	TRBJ2-1	.	CASSLMGAYEQFF	TGTGCCAGCAGCTTGATGGGGGCCTATGAGCAGTTCTTC
few	TRBV4-3	TRBJ2-3	.	CASSQDRDARDTQYF	TGCGCCAGCAGCCAAGATAGGGACGCCCGGGATACGCAGTATTTT
.	TRBV9	TRBJ2-1	.	CASNGEDSHNEQFF	TGTGCCTCAAACGGGGAAGACAGCCACAATGAGCAGTTCTTC
.	TRBV14	TRBJ2-5	.	CASNQISKETQYF	TGTGCCAGCAACCAAATCAGCAAAGAGACCCAGTACTTC
.	TRBV20-1	TRBJ2-7	.	CSANRQGGSYEQYF	TGCAGTGCTAACCGTCAGGGTGGTTCCTACGAGCAGTACTTC
few	TRBV5-1	TRBJ2-7	.	CASSSAIVQAYEQYF	TGCGCCAGCAGCTCGGCCATCGTCCAGGCCTACGAGCAGTACTTC
once	TRBV7-9	TRBJ1-1	TRBD1	CASRLQGVAEAFF	TGTGCCAGCAGGTTACAGGGGGTCGCTGAAGCTTTCTTT
.	TRBV24-1	TRBJ2-5	TRBD2	CATSDRTSGDPQETQYF	TGTGCCACCAGTGACCGGACTAGCGGGGACCCACAAGAGACCCAGTACTTC
few	TRBV6-1	TRBJ2-7	.	CASSQGLLPYEREQYF	TGTGCCAGCAGTCAAGGACTCTTACCCTACGAGCGGGAGCAGTACTTC
few	TRBV7-9	TRBJ1-6	TRBD1	CASSLAGEGQGLAHLHF	TGTGCCAGCAGCTTAGCCGGGGAAGGACAGGGGCTAGCCCACCTCCACTTT
.	TRBV29-1	TRBJ2-3	.	CSVLPGPSTDTQYF	TGCAGCGTTCTCCCGGGACCCAGCACAGATACGCAGTATTTT
once	TRBV28	TRBJ2-2	.	CASSSFSDTGELFF	TGTGCCAGCAGTTCCTTTAGTGACACCGGGGAGCTGTTTTTT
.	TRBV9	TRBJ2-7	.	CASSAEGDSPHYEQYF	TGTGCCAGCAGCGCCGAGGGAGACTCCCCCCACTACGAGCAGTACTTC
few	TRBV29-1	TRBJ1-2	TRBD1	CSVPLRGTDYGYTF	TGCAGCGTTCCTTTACGAGGGACAGACTATGGCTACACCTTC
few	TRBV6-5	TRBJ2-5	.	CASSPRTGPQYF	TGTGCCAGCAGTCCCCGGACGGGCCCCCAGTACTTC
.	TRBV28	TRBJ2-7	TRBD1	CASSLTGGPLDYEQYF	TGTGCCAGCAGTCTGACAGGGGGCCCGTTGGACTACGAGCAGTACTTC
many	TRBV20-1	TRBJ2-1	TRBD1	CSARDPGQPYNEQFF	TGCAGTGCTAGAGACCCGGGACAGCCCTACAATGAGCAGTTCTTC
few	TRBV21-1	TRBJ2-5	.	CASSKGKRIREGQETQYF	TGTGCCAGCAGCAAAGGAAAAAGGATCAGGGAAGGCCAAGAGACCCAGTACTTC
.	TRBV7-9	TRBJ2-3	.	CASSLAGLGHTDTQYF	TGTGCCAGCAGCTTAGCAGGGTTAGGGCACACAGATACGCAGTATTTT
many	TRBV30	TRBJ2-3	TRBD2	CAWSVGGGADTQYF	TGTGCCTGGAGTGTGGGCGGGGGAGCAGATACGCAGTATTTT
many	TRBV5-1	TRBJ2-5	TRBD1	CASRQNRGIPETQYF	TGCGCCAGCAGGCAGAACAGGGGTATCCCAGAGACCCAGTACTTC
.	TRBV10-3	TRBJ2-7	TRBD1	CAVSPGQGAYEQYF	TGTGCCGTATCACCGGGACAGGGGGCCTACGAGCAGTACTTC
many	TRBV7-8	TRBJ2-7	.	CASLSGRQLYEQYF	TGTGCCAGCCTATCGGGTCGCCAGCTCTACGAGCAGTACTTC
many	TRBV12-3/TRBV12-4	TRBJ2-4	.	CASSFQGSVWQYF	TGTGCCAGCAGTTTTCAGGGGAGTGTGTGGCAGTACTTC
.	TRBV4-3	TRBJ1-4	.	CASSPYIDGKLFF	TGCGCCAGCAGCCCTTATATAGATGGGAAACTGTTTTTT
few	TRBV9	TRBJ2-1	.	CASRGGSGDGEQFF	TGTGCCAGCAGAGGGGGGTCGGGAGACGGTGAGCAGTTCTTC